The 18 T cell receptor beta chains in this list originate from one sample, sequenced in a study of CD8+CD57+ T cells in acquired aplastic anemia. Researchers used genomic DNA as the template to profile TCR beta VDJ and CDR3. TCRdb used MiXCR to reprocess the reads, holding one entry per CDR3 protein. In the table there are around 170,000 distinct CDR3 sequences, 40% to 50% of which are singletons. It was patients with CD8+CD57+ cell expansion by flow cytometry who were chosen for sequencing. The source material was sorted CD4+, CD8+, or CD8+CD57+ T cells (not recorded which) from PBMCs. The receptor set was obtained from a human donor with aplastic anemia.

This clonotype was detected ten times or more. DNA of the CDR3: TGTGCCAGCAGTTTAGGACAGGGGGCCACAGATACGCAGTATTTT. Its protein product is CASSLGQGATDTQYF. The chain employs TRBV12-3 or TRBV12-4 and TRBJ2-3; the match to TRBD1 covers 10 bases. V dropped 1 base and J dropped 2; count of bases not matched to a gene: 0. The CDR3 has 15 amino acids.

There are many counts of this clonotype. The chain combines TRBV19 with TRBJ2-2, with D tentatively TRBD1 or TRBD2 (5 bases each). The germline gives CDR1 LNHDA, CDR2 SQIVND (reference sequence). V gave up 3 bases and J gave up 0 bases, with 8 bases separating them. The CDR3 length is 15 residues. The CDR3 DNA sequence: TGTGCCAGTAGTATGAGGGGCACGAACACCGGGGAGCTGTTTTTT. It is translated as CASSMRGTNTGELFF.

The gene calls are TRBV5-1 and TRBJ2-7; D perhaps matches TRBD2 (6 bases). Germline CDR1 and CDR2: SGHRS and YFSETQ. The V end was cut by 4 bases, the J end by 2 bases, with 10 bases between. CDR3 length: 13 residues. The CDR3 DNA is TGCGCCAGCAGCATGGGCGGGGCCTACGAGCAGTACTTC. Translating it yields CASSMGGAYEQYF. The complete variable domain, with remaining parts taken from reference TRBV5-1 and TRBJ2-7, reads KAGVTQTPRYLIKTRGQQVTLSCSPISGHRSVSWYQQTPGQGLQFLFEYFSETQRNKGNFPGRFSGRQFSNSRSEMNVSTLELGDSALYLCASSMGGAYEQYFGPGTRLTVT.

Regarding this clonotype: A read error may produce the germline difference seen at one junction end. The chain's CDR3 is CASSRTSRGSYEQYF. CDR3 bases: TGCGCCAGCAGCCGGACTAGCAGGGGATCCTACGAGCAGTACTTC. V gene TRBV2 combines with J gene TRBJ2-7; 8 bases line up with TRBD2. CDR1 and CDR2 from the germline V gene are SNHLY and FYNNEI. The CDR3 runs 15 residues.

This clonotype was counted at least ten times. CDR3 sequence: CASSIGTVNTEAFF. CDR3 bases: TGTGCCAGTAGTATAGGGACAGTGAACACTGAAGCTTTCTTT. The chain carries TRBV19 and TRBJ1-1; D possibly corresponds to TRBD1 (6 bases). Trimming pared 1 base from V and 0 bases from J, leaving 6 bases between. Germline CDR1 reads LNHDA; CDR2 reads SQIVND (reference sequence). The CDR3 runs to 14 residues.

This clonotype appeared a few times. The chain couples TRBV20-1 to TRBJ1-4, with a weak D call TRBD1 (6 bases). V lost 0 bases and J lost 4, with 9 bases in between. The length of the CDR3 is 14 residues. Germline V gives CDR1 DFQATT, CDR2 SNEGSKA (reference sequence). The CDR3 loop is CSAREQGVNEKLFF. CDR3 nucleotides: TGCAGTGCTAGAGAACAGGGAGTTAATGAAAAACTGTTTTTT.

The chain couples TRBV12-3 or TRBV12-4 to TRBJ1-2; D gene ambiguous. Trimming stripped 4 bases from V and 1 base from J, with 10 bases between. CDR3 length equals 14 residues. In DNA form, the CDR3 reads TGTGCCAGCAGTTGGGCCGCAATTAACTATGGCTACACCTTC. Protein sequence: CASSWAAINYGYTF.

Remarks on this clonotype: Sequence at one end of the junction differs from germline and may be a read error. The CDR3 nucleotides are TGTGCCAGCGGCTCCGCATCTTATGGCTACATCTTC. This sequence encodes CASGSASYGYIF. The chain links TRBV7-9 to TRBJ1-2, with D unclear. This CDR3 is 12 amino acids long. In germline, CDR1 is SEHNR, CDR2 FQNEAQ (reference sequence). Combining the CDR3 with reference TRBV7-9 and TRBJ1-2 gives the whole variable domain DTGVSQNPRHKITKRGQNVTFRCDPISEHNRLYWYRQTLGQGPEFLTYFQNEAQLEKSRLLSDRFSAERPKGSFSTLEIQRTEQGDSAMYLCASGSASYGYIFGSGTRLTVV.

This clonotype was seen a single time. The chain uses TRBV12-3 or TRBV12-4 and TRBJ1-4, with D unclear. This CDR3 region has 14 residues. V was cut by 4 bases and J by 6 bases, with 12 bases left in between. DNA for the CDR3: TGTGCCAGCAGTTCCCGGCGGAGGTATGAAAAACTGTTTTTT. It yields the protein CASSSRRRYEKLFF.

This sequence joins TRBV10-3 and TRBJ2-1; 9 nucleotides agree with TRBD2. The length of the CDR3 is 17 residues. V gave up 4 bases and J gave up 7 bases; unmatched junction bases: 14. Germline V gene sequence: CDR1 ENHRY, CDR2 SYGVKD. Written as DNA, the CDR3 is TGTGCCATCAGTGGCTCGTCAGGCGGGGGGGCGTCGAATGAGCAGTTCTTC. Translation gives CAISGSSGGGASNEQFF.

The sample holds many counts of this clonotype. The CDR3 bases are TGTGCCAGCAGTTTTTGGCGCTTCACAGATACGCAGTATTTT. Encoded protein: CASSFWRFTDTQYF. The J gene is TRBJ2-3, the V gene TRBV12-3 or TRBV12-4; D call uncertain. The CDR3 totals 14 residues. V was trimmed by 3 bases and J by 2 bases, leaving 9 bases between them.

The table lists this clonotype with a count of one. The CDR3, as DNA: TGCAGTGCTAGAGGTGAGGGTACCTACGAGCAGTACTTC. Translating gives CSARGEGTYEQYF. The chain employs TRBV20-1 and TRBJ2-7; TRBD2 might be the D (5 bases). V was trimmed by 1 base and J by 2 bases, leaving 9 bases between them. The CDR3 spans 13 residues. Germline CDR1 reads DFQATT; CDR2 reads SNEGSKA (reference sequence).

This clonotype was counted ten times or more. The J gene is TRBJ2-7, the V gene TRBV10-3; TRBD1 is a possible D gene (7 bases). The CDR3 has 14 amino acids. The V end was cut by 8 bases, the J end by 1 base, with 15 bases between. CDR1 ENHRY and CDR2 SYGVKD come from the germline V gene. CDR3 protein: CAIAGRQGSYEQYF. The DNA for the CDR3 is TGTGCCATCGCCGGGAGACAGGGATCCTACGAGCAGTACTTC.

Concerning this clonotype: This CDR3 is missing its conserved last phenylalanine or tryptophan, likely due to a read error. This chain uses TRBV5-1 with TRBJ2-7; a possible D gene is TRBD1 (5 bases). The germline V gene has CDR1 SGHRS and CDR2 YFSETQ. The CDR3 runs to 14 residues. This CDR3 is CVSQLGTGTYEQYL. CDR3 DNA: TGCGTCAGCCAACTGGGAACAGGAACCTACGAGCAGTACCTC.

V gene TRBV25-1 combines with J gene TRBJ1-2; 12 bases match TRBD1. The CDR3 contains 15 residues. The V and J ends lost 3 bases and 8 bases, in that order; junction bases with no gene match: 7. Per germline, CDR1 MGHDK and CDR2 SYGVNS. The CDR3 nucleotides read TGTGCCAGCAGTGATCCGGGACAGGGGGCGCGGGGCTACACCTTC. Protein sequence: CASSDPGQGARGYTF.

The chain couples TRBV7-2 to TRBJ2-1; the D call may be TRBD1 or TRBD2 (5 bases each). Germline assignment: CDR1 SGHTA and CDR2 FQGNSA. The CDR3 covers 12 residues. V was shortened by 4 bases and J by 9 bases, with 10 bases between the two germline ends. In nucleotides, the CDR3 is TGTGCCAGCAGCTCAGAGGGGATTGAGCAGTTCTTC. Translated, it gives CASSSEGIEQFF.

This rearrangement joins TRBV20-1 to TRBJ1-1; TRBD1 matches 8 bases. The CDR3 length is 11 residues. Trimming cost V 7 bases and J 5 bases; bases outside gene matches: 3. CDR1 is DFQATT and CDR2 is SNEGSKA in the germline V gene (reference sequence). CDR3 sequence reads: CSVDRETEAFF. The CDR3 region has the DNA TGCAGTGTGGACAGGGAGACTGAAGCTTTCTTT.

V and J are TRBV3-1 and TRBJ1-6; 8 nucleotides match TRBD1. With 3 bases clipped from V and 9 bases from J, the junction kept 13 bases outside the gene matches. The germline V gene has CDR1 LGHDT and CDR2 YNNKEL (reference sequence). The CDR3 covers 17 residues. The CDR3 is CASSQATGAGFSSPLHF. The CDR3 bases are TGTGCCAGCAGCCAGGCGACAGGGGCGGGTTTTAGTTCACCCCTCCACTTT.